This is a list of T cell receptor beta chains from one sample in a study of cytomegalovirus exposure and HLA in healthy donors. Here immunoSEQ multiplex PCR was the method, and the copy in TCRdb shows in-frame clones only, minus some. The sample shows 150,000 or so clones, under 80% of them seen only once. Sequencing was carried out using PBMCs. These receptors all stem from a man aged 18 to 30 in good health and CMV-seropositive. Both conserved end residues are trimmed from each CDR3.

>TRBV10-3
AIRSGNEQY
>TRBV6-5
ASSLGQGGNTIY
>TRBV28
ASSSGGVNTQY
>TRBV19
ASTSDRGWNEQF
>TRBV5-6
ASSLAGQGSYNEQF
>TRBV7-2
ASSFRLAGDLWETQY
>TRBV6-5
ASRPGSYYGYT
>TRBV5-1
ASRPFSPGQGSYEQY
>TRBV10-3
AIRSGTSGGRNEQF
>TRBV29-1
SVESELSYNEQF
>TRBV18
ASSPSGDSVRAPLH
>TRBV9
ASSVGGGEGTDTQY
>TRBV29-1
SVMTGAATNTEAF
>TRBV15
ATSSGVGRYEQF
>TRBV4-1
ASSQGSKPLLNYGYT
>TRBV7-9
ASSPPGQVLYEQY
>TRBV29-1
SARPGGRSYEQY
>TRBV5-6
ASSLGGLGWRPEQY
>TRBV13
ASSLLGTRSDIQY
>TRBV7-3
ASTSGNTEAF
>TRBV29-1
SVETGFYEQY
>TRBV7-8
ASSLAVREDYGYT
>TRBV27
ASSLLPLQGANTEAF
>TRBV19
ASSISVYRDRRQY
>TRBV7-8
ASTSYNRGRRHEQF
>TRBV10-3
AISGGGSYGYT
>TRBV29-1
SVGGGSNQPQH
>TRBV10-1
ASGLGRVDTGELF
>TRBV7-2
ASSLEGTFYEQY
>TRBV7-2
ASSLDSQGTQY
>TRBV6-1
ASSERTGGNYGYT
>TRBV7-8
ASSPRGVTYSNEQF
>TRBV29-1
SVEDLSHEQY
>TRBV6-5
ASSAGTGEGEQF
>TRBV2
ASSIRTGYEQY
>TRBV4-2
ASSQDGGYT
>TRBV18
ASSPSAGGNEQF
>TRBV11-3
ASSLGKGAQY
>TRBV19
ASSPQGVDTDTQY
>TRBV6-5
ASSYGTGDPPWEQY
>TRBV7-9
ASSLEGGYSVEAF
>TRBV7-7
ASSLDRYNSPLH
>TRBV29-1
SVYGDYEQY
>TRBV5-1
ASKQLPGGETKEQY
>TRBV6-1
ASSEVWGEEETQY
>TRBV27
ASSSGMGSGNIQY
>TRBV28
ASSLGGLPGELF
>TRBV6-1
ASSLLGGLTYEQY
>TRBV11-2
ASSPRRAEEQF
>TRBV9
ASSHTRLADRTDTQY
>TRBV30
ALGYKTTGELF
>TRBV30
AWNRNTEAF
>TRBV5-1
ASSPTNFHNSPLH
>TRBV5-1
ASRDPMTEAF
>TRBV5-1
ASSSGASWTEAF